This T cell receptor beta chain derives from a study of Graves' ophthalmopathy and Graves' hyperthyroidism. The TCR beta CDR3 regions underwent amplification from RNA transcripts. First-round RT-PCR employed HTBI primers, with a second-round multiplex PCR after it. One entry per CDR3 protein, called by TCRdb with MiXCR from the multiplex PCR reads. The sample carries 650,000 to 900,000 distinct CDR3 sequences, roughly two fifths recorded once. Findings and limits, study-wide: The model predicted progression of ophthalmopathy with a sensitivity of 60% to 71%, and its specificity was about 73%.

This CDR3 comprises 14 residues. V lost 6 bases and J 4 bases, leaving 12 bases between the germline ends. The germline CDR1 and CDR2 sequences are SEHNR and FQNEAQ (reference sequence). In donors with ophthalmopathy, activity was moderate-to-severe, with CAS ≥3, NOSPECS ≥4 and duration under 3 months. In this cohort, patients with other autoimmune diseases, uncontrolled infections, pregnancy or lactation were excluded. A word on this clonotype: What it recognizes is unknown. A clone one base away is much larger, so this may be a read error.

The chain joins TRBV7-9 to TRBJ1-4; a possible D gene is TRBD1 (5 bases). Sample: peripheral blood. The TCR comes from an adult man with Graves' ophthalmopathy. CDR3 bases: TGTGCCAGCAGACCAGGGAACAATAATGAAAAACTGTTTTTT. This encodes CASRPGNNNEKLFF.